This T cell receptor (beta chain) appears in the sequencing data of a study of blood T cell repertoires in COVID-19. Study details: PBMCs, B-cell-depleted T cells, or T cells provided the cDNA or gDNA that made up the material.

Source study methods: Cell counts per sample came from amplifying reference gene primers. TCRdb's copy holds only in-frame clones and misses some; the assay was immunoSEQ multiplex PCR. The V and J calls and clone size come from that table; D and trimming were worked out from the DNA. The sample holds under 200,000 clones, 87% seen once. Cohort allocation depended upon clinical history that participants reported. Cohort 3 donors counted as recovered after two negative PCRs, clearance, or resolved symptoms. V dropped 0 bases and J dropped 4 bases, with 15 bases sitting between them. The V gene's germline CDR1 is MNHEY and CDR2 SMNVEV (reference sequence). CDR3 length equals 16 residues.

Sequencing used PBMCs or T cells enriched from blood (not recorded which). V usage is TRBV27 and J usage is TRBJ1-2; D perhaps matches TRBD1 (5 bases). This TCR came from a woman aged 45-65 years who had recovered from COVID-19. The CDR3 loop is CASSLSVDRLSYGYTF. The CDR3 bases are TGTGCCAGCAGTTTATCCGTTGACAGACTGTCCTATGGCTACACCTTC.